This TCR beta chain was captured in a study of T cell changes during pregnancy in multiple sclerosis. Method: immunoSEQ multiplex PCR; TCRdb's copy keeps in-frame clones and lacks some. The sample records some 57,000 clones, around 90% being singletons. CDR1 is SGHVS, CDR2 FQNEAQ, per germline. Trimming cost V 5 bases and J 0 bases, with 8 bases left between them. This CDR3 spans 14 amino acids. This receptor was identified in a female donor in good health, enrolled as a control in a pregnancy study. The chain has TRBV7-8 and TRBJ1-3; D not certain. Specimen: CD4+ T cells from peripheral blood mononuclear cells, collected after pregnancy. Here the CDR3 reads CASSITTSGNTIYF. The DNA for the CDR3 is TGTGCCAGCAGCATAACAACCTCTGGAAACACCATATATTTT.